This note documents a single T cell receptor (beta chain) sequence. What it binds is not known. The record originates from a study of Ad26.COV2.S vaccination and SARS-CoV-2 variants. Study observations and caveats: The TCR breadth and depth analyses may have understated or missed part of the total T cell responses. Recipients given vaccine exceeded placebo recipients in spike-specific TCR breadth.

Produced via immunoSEQ multiplex PCR; TCRdb's table is partial and in-frame only. The profile shows some 640,000 clones, approximately 88% of them singletons. Described treatment: 19 received Ad26.COV2.S at low or high dose, single or two shots; roughly five received placebo; per-sample allocation not given. Sampling happened 63 days after the first vaccine or placebo injection. V was trimmed by 6 bases and J by 1 base, leaving 8 bases between them. Looked up from germline, CDR1 is KGHDR and CDR2 is SFDVKD. This CDR3 has 13 amino acids. This sequence was found in a person aged 18-65 years who received the Ad26.COV2.S COVID-19 vaccine or a placebo. The material sequenced was peripheral blood, taken in a trial of Ad26.COV2.S vaccine versus placebo. The V call is TRBV24-1, the J call TRBJ1-1; D is undetermined. The chain's CDR3 is CATSIGENTEAFF. The CDR3 nucleotides read TGTGCCACCAGTATCGGGGAGAACACTGAAGCTTTCTTT.